This T cell receptor beta chain was captured by sequencing in a study of T cells in Graves' hyperthyroidism and ophthalmopathy. Diagnosis rested on symptoms, serum thyroxine and TRAb, thyroid ultrasound, and orbital computed tomography. It was RNA transcripts that yielded the amplified TCR beta CDR3 regions. TCR CDR3 underwent first-round RT-PCR with the HTBI primer set. One entry per CDR3 protein results from TCRdb running MiXCR on the multiplex PCR reads. The table lists tens of thousands of distinct CDR3 sequences, under 70% of them singletons. Between the trimmed V and J ends, which lost 1 base and 8 bases, there was a span of 8 bases. CDR3 length: 12 residues. Germline CDR1 and CDR2: MGHRA and YSYEKL.

The sequencing input was blood. The TCR originated in a woman in her fifties or sixties with Graves' ophthalmopathy. The chain uses TRBV4-1 and TRBJ1-2; no firm D call. CDR3 in amino acids: CASSQARGGYTF. The CDR3 DNA follows: TGCGCCAGCAGCCAAGCCCGAGGGGGCTACACCTTC.